This passage covers 7 T cell receptor beta chains from one sample sequenced in a study of identical twins. TCRdb re-called the 5' RACE reads through MiXCR, storing one row per CDR3 protein. The table lists about 660,000 distinct CDR3 sequences, 8.6% of them singletons. This sample also appeared in a second study, on yellow fever vaccine responses in identical twins.

Sequences were obtained from PBMCs. The receptors were sampled from a woman aged 18-29 years in good health.

The chain combines TRBV2 with TRBJ2-3; D is unclear. CDR3 length: 13 amino acids. V was clipped by 4 bases and J by 6 bases, with 11 bases between them. Germline assignment: CDR1 SNHLY and CDR2 FYNNEI. Written as DNA, the CDR3 is TGTGCCAGCAGTGGGTTAATTCTGGATACGCAGTATTTT. This sequence encodes CASSGLILDTQYF.

A few counts support this clonotype. The chain is built from TRBV2 and TRBJ2-3; the D gene is possibly TRBD2 (6 bases). Per germline, CDR1 SNHLY and CDR2 FYNNEI. V gave up 5 bases and J gave up 4 bases, with 13 bases separating them. CDR3 length: 14 residues. The CDR3 loop reads CASSRLEMPDTQYF. In DNA, the CDR3 is TGTGCCAGCAGTCGACTAGAAATGCCAGATACGCAGTATTTT.

This clonotype was observed a few times. This chain links TRBV6-1 with TRBJ2-1, with TRBD2 matching 9 bases. The CDR3 has 15 residues. Looked up from germline, CDR1 is MNHNS and CDR2 is SASEGT. V lost 7 bases to trimming and J lost 2 bases; unmatched junction nucleotides: 6. The CDR3 loop is CASTISGGTYNEQFF. CDR3 coding DNA: TGTGCCAGCACTATTAGCGGGGGCACCTACAATGAGCAGTTCTTC.

This clonotype was counted only a few times. This rearrangement joins TRBV12-3 or TRBV12-4 to TRBJ1-6; D unresolved. This CDR3 has 16 residues. Trimming removed 5 bases from V and 7 bases from J, with 18 bases in between. CDR3 sequence reads: CASSEQSPQLNSPLHF. The CDR3 DNA reads as TGTGCCAGCAGTGAACAGTCGCCCCAGCTCAATTCACCCCTCCACTTT.

CDR3: CASSQVPGQGIETQYF. In DNA, the CDR3 is TGTGCCAGCAGCCAGGTGCCGGGACAGGGGATAGAGACCCAGTACTTC. V usage is TRBV5-5 and J usage is TRBJ2-5; 10 bases are a match to TRBD1. Trimming at V came to 4 bases and at J to 4 bases, leaving 10 bases not matched to a gene. The germline gives CDR1 SGHKS, CDR2 YYEKEE (reference sequence). The CDR3 extends over 16 amino acids.

This clonotype was detected a few times. This rearrangement joins TRBV7-9 to TRBJ2-1; 11 bases line up with TRBD2. Germline CDR1 reads SEHNR; CDR2 reads FQNEAQ (reference sequence). This CDR3 has 15 amino acids. V lost 5 bases and J lost 6; bases outside the gene matches: 6. CDR3 in DNA: TGTGCCAGCAGCCGCCTGACTAGCGGGACCAATGAGCAGTTCTTC. This encodes CASSRLTSGTNEQFF.

This clonotype has a count of ten or more. The junction departs from the called germline gene at one end, perhaps through a read error. The gene calls are TRBV7-7 and TRBJ2-3; 10 nucleotides align to TRBD2. This CDR3 is built from 15 residues. CDR1 is SSHAT, CDR2 FNYEAQ, per germline (reference sequence). CDR3 DNA sequence: TGTGCTAGCAGCTCGGGACTAGCGAACACAGATACGCAGTATTTT. It yields the protein CASSSGLANTDTQYF.